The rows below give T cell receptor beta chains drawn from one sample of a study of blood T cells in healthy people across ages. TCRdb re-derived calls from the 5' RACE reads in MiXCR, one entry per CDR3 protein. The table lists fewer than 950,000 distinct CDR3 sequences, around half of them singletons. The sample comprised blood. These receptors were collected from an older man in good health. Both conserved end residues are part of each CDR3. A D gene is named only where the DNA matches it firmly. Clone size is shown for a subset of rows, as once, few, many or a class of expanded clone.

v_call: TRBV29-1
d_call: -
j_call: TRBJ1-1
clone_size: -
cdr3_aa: CSARTAGTEAFF
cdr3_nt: TGCAGCGCCAGGACCGCAGGCACTGAAGCTTTCTTT

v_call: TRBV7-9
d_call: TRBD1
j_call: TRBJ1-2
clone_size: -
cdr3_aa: CASSLVGQGATYGYTF
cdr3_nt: TGTGCCAGCAGCTTAGTGGGCCAGGGGGCTACCTATGGCTACACCTTC

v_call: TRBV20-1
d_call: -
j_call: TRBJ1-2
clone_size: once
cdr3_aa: CSASMSNYGYTF
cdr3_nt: TGCAGTGCTTCGATGTCAAACTATGGCTACACCTTC

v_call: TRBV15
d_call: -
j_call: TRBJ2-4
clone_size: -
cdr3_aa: CATSREPSESYERYF
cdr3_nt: TGTGCCACCAGCAGAGAACCTAGCGAGAGCTACGAGCGGTACTTC

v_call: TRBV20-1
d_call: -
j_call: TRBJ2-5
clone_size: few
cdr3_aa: CSARPGLGKKETQYF
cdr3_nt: TGCAGTGCTCGGCCGGGACTGGGGAAGAAAGAGACCCAGTACTTC

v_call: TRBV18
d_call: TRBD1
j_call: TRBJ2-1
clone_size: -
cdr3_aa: CASSPRTGGRDEQFF
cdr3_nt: TGTGCCAGCTCACCTAGGACAGGGGGCAGGGATGAGCAGTTCTTC

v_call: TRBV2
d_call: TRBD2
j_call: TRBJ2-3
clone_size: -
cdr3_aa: CASSDRTLAGVRADTQYF
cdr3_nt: TGTGCCAGCAGTGACCGCACACTAGCGGGAGTTAGGGCAGATACGCAGTATTTT

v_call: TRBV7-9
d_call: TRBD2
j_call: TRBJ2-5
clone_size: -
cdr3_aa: CASSVSGSQEIQYF
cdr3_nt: TGTGCCAGCAGCGTTAGCGGGAGCCAAGAGATCCAGTACTTC

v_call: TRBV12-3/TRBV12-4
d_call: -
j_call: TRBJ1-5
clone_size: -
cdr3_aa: CASSPGFGNQPQHF
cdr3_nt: TGTGCCAGCAGTCCAGGGTTCGGGAATCAGCCCCAGCATTTT

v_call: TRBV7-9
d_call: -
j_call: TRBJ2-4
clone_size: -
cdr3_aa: CASSLDSLAKNIQYF
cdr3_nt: TGTGCCAGCAGCTTAGACAGCCTAGCCAAAAACATTCAGTACTTC

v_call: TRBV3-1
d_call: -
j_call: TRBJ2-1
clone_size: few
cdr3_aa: CASSPRRIRNNEQFF
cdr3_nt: TGTGCCAGCAGCCCAAGGAGGATTCGGAACAATGAGCAGTTCTTC

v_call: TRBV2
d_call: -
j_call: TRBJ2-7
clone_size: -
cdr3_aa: CASILPGGRVYEQYF
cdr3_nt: TGTGCCAGCATCCTACCGGGCGGTAGGGTATACGAGCAGTACTTC

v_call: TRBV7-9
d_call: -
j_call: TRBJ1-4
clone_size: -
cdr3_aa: CASSSRPTNEKLFF
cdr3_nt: TGTGCCAGCAGCTCAAGGCCGACTAATGAAAAACTGTTTTTT

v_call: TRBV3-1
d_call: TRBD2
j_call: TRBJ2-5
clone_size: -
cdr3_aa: CASSSRTSGGTGTQYF
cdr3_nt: TGTGCCAGCAGCTCCAGGACTAGCGGAGGTACAGGGACCCAGTACTTC

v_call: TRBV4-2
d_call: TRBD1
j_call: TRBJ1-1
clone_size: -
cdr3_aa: CASSPDRVTEAFF
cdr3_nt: TGTGCCAGCAGCCCCGACAGGGTGACTGAAGCTTTCTTT

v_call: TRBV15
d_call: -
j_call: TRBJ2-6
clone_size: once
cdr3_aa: CATSSPILRSGANVLTF
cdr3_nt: TGTGCCACCAGCAGCCCCATCTTAAGGTCTGGGGCCAACGTCCTGACTTTC

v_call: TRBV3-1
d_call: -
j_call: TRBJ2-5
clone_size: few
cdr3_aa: CASSQDRGFETQYF
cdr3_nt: TGTGCCAGCAGCCAAGATCGAGGGTTTGAGACCCAGTACTTC

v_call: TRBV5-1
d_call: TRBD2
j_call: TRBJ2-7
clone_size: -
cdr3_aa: CASRETSGSFYEQYF
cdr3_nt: TGCGCCAGCAGGGAGACTAGCGGGAGTTTTTATGAGCAGTACTTC

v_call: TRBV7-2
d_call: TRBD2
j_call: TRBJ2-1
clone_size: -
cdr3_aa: CASSLLASGVGEQFF
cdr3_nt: TGTGCCAGCAGCTTACTCGCTAGCGGGGTAGGTGAGCAGTTCTTC

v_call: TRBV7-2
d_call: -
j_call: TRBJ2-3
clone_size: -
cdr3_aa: CASSQSGRETDTQYF
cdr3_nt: TGTGCCAGCAGCCAGTCGGGGAGAGAAACAGATACGCAGTATTTT

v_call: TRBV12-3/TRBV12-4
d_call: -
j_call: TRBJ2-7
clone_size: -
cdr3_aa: CASSLGLGTRGEQYF
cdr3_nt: TGTGCCAGCAGTTTAGGGTTAGGGACCCGGGGCGAGCAGTACTTC

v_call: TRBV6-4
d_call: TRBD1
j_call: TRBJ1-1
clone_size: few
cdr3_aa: CASSDSRDSTEAFF
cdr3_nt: TGTGCCAGCAGTGACTCGAGGGACAGCACTGAAGCTTTCTTT

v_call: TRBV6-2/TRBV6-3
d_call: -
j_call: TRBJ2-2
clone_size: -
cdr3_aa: CASSYPPNTGELFF
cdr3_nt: TGTGCCAGCAGTTACCCCCCGAACACCGGGGAGCTGTTTTTT